Listed below are T cell receptor beta chains from one sample, sequenced in a study of graft-versus-host responses after intestinal transplantation. Generated by immunoSEQ multiplex PCR, the TCRdb table keeps only in-frame clones and is missing some. The sample carries 100,000 to 120,000 clones, around 93% recorded once. Their cognate antigens are unknown. Material: unstimulated CD8+ T cells sorted from spleen or lymph node cells, obtained before intestinal transplant. The receptors were sampled from a human donor who received an intestinal transplant. CDR3s leave out the opening cysteine and the closing phenylalanine or tryptophan.

v_gene | CDR3aa
TRBV6-1 | ASSPQTGVVNTQY
TRBV2 | ASSATGRETQY
TRBV10-3 | AIKTVSGNTIY
TRBV7-8 | ASSLGAGGGGETQY
TRBV19 | ATRTGGNTEAF
TRBV7-9 | ASSAGTSGSYEQY
TRBV5-1 | ASSHRDPNYEQY
TRBV2 | ASSEALRLGGSYNEQF
TRBV4-1 | ASSQEDRDPFEPF
TRBV7-3 | ASSLNVGTSPYNEQF
TRBV28 | ASSDSGTPYEQY
TRBV9 | ASSVAPGTAYEQY
TRBV7-2 | ASSFSNYGYT
TRBV4-1 | ASSQDDAEAF
TRBV2 | ASSSESSLGKYNEQF
TRBV27 | ASSFGWGNTEAF
TRBV7-6 | ASSSSHEQY
TRBV15 | ATSKGLASSYEQY
TRBV5-6 | ASSVRGIPLGNTQY
TRBV5-1 | ASSFGDEKLF
TRBV18 | ASSQTRQPYSNQPQH
TRBV30 | AWGQGASGANVLT
TRBV6-5 | ASSPDRGGGTEAF
TRBV5-5 | ASKTGTVNTEAF
TRBV2 | ASSDTSYEQY
TRBV2 | ASTPRVQGQGEYEQY
TRBV25-1 | ASNPGQRTDTQY
TRBV4-1 | ASSQVRGAETEAF
TRBV6-4 | ASTLPNYGYT
TRBV11-2 | ASSLDRGTGGEKLF
TRBV19 | ASSPNLYEQY
TRBV6-5 | ASSPPLNPYEQY
TRBV19 | ASSLLSGIWEPQH
TRBV19 | ASSMFGGSGNTIY
TRBV6-6 | ASSYDRGRNNEQF
TRBV7-9 | AGYSGRTYNEQF
TRBV19 | ASRERGLASEQY
TRBV5-1 | ASSSQGSEQY
TRBV11-2 | ASSLHRQVPNTGELF
TRBV29-1 | SVKSRTGLHEQF
TRBV7-6 | ASGVRPDVKERLF